The clone carrying this T cell receptor beta chain was detected a few times. It was with unique molecular identifiers that the TCRbeta library was prepared. A single record per CDR3 protein comes from TCRdb applying MiXCR to the PCR reads. Counted here are about 400,000 distinct CDR3 sequences, about an eighth occurring once; the ten biggest clones make up around 4%. The record originates from a study of T-cell reconstitution after alpha-beta-depleted transplantation in children. V dropped 5 bases and J dropped 7; count of bases not matched to a gene: 7. The CDR3 is made up of 13 amino acids. The germline gives CDR1 DFQATT, CDR2 SNEGSKA (reference sequence).

The sample was PBMCs, taken from the stem cell graft. This TCR came from a human donor who donated a stem cell graft to a child with Fanconi anemia. The rearrangement joins TRBV20-1 to TRBJ2-2, with 7 bases matching TRBD1. CDR3 DNA: TGCAGTGCTTACGACAGGGCTGGCGGGGAGCTGTTTTTT. This codes for CSAYDRAGGELFF.